The 8 T cell receptor beta chains given below trace back to one sample, sequenced in a study of radiation and T cells in renal cell carcinoma. The treatment: treatment-naive control, cytoreductive nephrectomy. Produced via immunoSEQ multiplex PCR; TCRdb's table is partial and in-frame only. The sample holds over 10,000 clones, approximately 68% seen once. The source material was tumor tissue, sampled from a patient whose treatment was nephrectomy without radiotherapy. The receptors were sampled from a woman of 80 years or more with renal cell carcinoma.

A word on this clone: Other DNA sequences in the sample encode the same CDR3. This chain connects TRBV7-9 to TRBJ1-1; D remains unclear. Germline loops: CDR1 SEHNR, CDR2 FQNEAQ (reference sequence). The ends were cut back, 1 base at V and 7 bases at J, with 7 bases in the middle. CDR3 size: 12 residues. The CDR3 bases are TGTGCCAGCAGCTTAGGCGGCGGTGAAGCTTTCTTT. The encoded protein is CASSLGGGEAFF.

In this sample, this clone turned up once. The J gene is TRBJ1-5, the V gene TRBV2; D may be TRBD1 (6 bases). Germline loops: CDR1 SNHLY, CDR2 FYNNEI. V was clipped by 6 bases and J by 7 bases, with 16 bases between them. CDR3 length: 14 residues. CDR3 sequence: CASRGAHRAQPQHF. DNA of the CDR3: TGTGCCAGCAGGGGGGCTCACCGGGCCCAGCCCCAGCATTTT.

This clone was counted only a few times. The chain carries TRBV4-3 and TRBJ2-2; TRBD1 aligns across 9 bases. The CDR3 is made up of 17 amino acids. CDR1 LGHNA and CDR2 YSLEER come from the germline V gene. Germline trimming cut 3 bases from V and 2 bases from J; bases unmatched to any gene: 7. This CDR3 is CASSHGTGWFNTGELFF. CDR3 nucleotides: TGCGCCAGCAGCCATGGGACAGGGTGGTTTAACACCGGGGAGCTGTTTTTT.

The table lists this clone with a count of one. The CDR3 loop reads CASSSDSPELEKLFF. CDR3 bases: TGTGCCAGCAGTTCTGACAGCCCCGAGTTGGAAAAACTGTTTTTT. The V and J genes are TRBV5-6 and TRBJ1-4, with a weak D call TRBD1 (5 bases). This CDR3 has 15 amino acids. V lost 5 bases and J 8 bases, leaving 19 bases between the germline ends. Germline V CDR1 and CDR2: SGHDT, YYEEEE.

The V call is TRBV11-2, the J call TRBJ1-2; 7 bases are a match to TRBD1. Germline CDR1 reads SGHAT; CDR2 reads FQNNGV. Trimming took 0 bases from V and 5 from J; bases not matched to a gene: 0. The CDR3 has 13 amino acids. CDR3 sequence (DNA): TGTGCCAGCAGCTTAGAGACAGGGTATGGCTACACCTTC. Residues: CASSLETGYGYTF.

The rearrangement links TRBV29-1 to TRBJ1-3, with D hard to call. This CDR3 spans 13 amino acids. Trimming took 6 bases from V and 0 from J, leaving 9 bases between them. Germline V gene data show CDR1 as SQVTM and CDR2 as ANQGSEA. CDR3 amino acids: CSVSSDSGNTIYF. In DNA form, the CDR3 reads TGCAGCGTGTCTTCTGACTCTGGAAACACCATATATTTT.

J is TRBJ1-1 and V is TRBV4-3; a weak D match, TRBD1 (5 bases). Germline lookup yields CDR1 LGHNA and CDR2 YSLEER. The germline V and J ends were trimmed by 0 bases and 3 bases, with 11 bases remaining between them. The CDR3 has 15 amino acids. The CDR3 bases are TGCGCCAGCAGCCAAGATATCGGGGCGTACACTGAAGCTTTCTTT. The encoded protein is CASSQDIGAYTEAFF.

The rearrangement uses TRBV9 and TRBJ2-3; D remains ambiguous. CDR1 and CDR2 from the germline V gene are SGDLS and YYNGEE. Trimming removed 2 bases at V and 0 bases at J, with 10 bases between. This CDR3 has 15 amino acids. This chain's CDR3 is CASSVHGTSTDTQYF. CDR3 bases: TGTGCCAGCAGCGTGCACGGTACGAGCACAGATACGCAGTATTTT.